These 24 T cell receptor beta chains share one sample of origin, sequenced in a study of identical twins. One entry per CDR3 protein results from TCRdb running MiXCR on the 5' RACE reads. The table has 600,000 to 700,000 distinct CDR3 sequences, 20% to 25% seen once. These same records also appear under a second study, on T cells expressing NK-cell markers.

The sequenced material came from PBMCs. Every receptor here comes from a woman aged 18 to 35 in good health.

The sample holds a few counts of this clonotype. This sequence joins TRBV15 and TRBJ2-2; maybe TRBD2 (6 bases). CDR3 length equals 17 residues. CDR1 LNHNV and CDR2 YYDKDF come from the germline V gene (reference sequence). Between the trimmed V and J ends, which lost 2 bases and 6 bases, there was a span of 19 bases. CDR3 protein: CATSRSRDSLRPGELFF. The CDR3 nucleotides read TGTGCCACCAGCAGATCCCGGGACTCCTTACGGCCCGGGGAGCTGTTTTTT.

This clonotype was picked up a small number of times. The chain combines TRBV6-2 or TRBV6-3 with TRBJ2-7; D unresolved. The V end was cut by 6 bases, the J end by 1 base, with 4 bases between. Germline V gene data show CDR1 as MNHEY and CDR2 as SVGEGT. The CDR3 is 11 amino acids. DNA for the CDR3: TGTGCCAGCAGATTTTCCTACGAGCAGTACTTC. Translation gives CASRFSYEQYF.

A few counts support this clonotype. This chain joins TRBV4-3 and TRBJ2-1; TRBD2 agrees at 8 bases. The CDR3 totals 17 residues. The V segment lost 2 bases and the J segment 2 bases; nucleotides outside the gene matches: 8. Germline V gene lookup returns CDR1 LGHNA and CDR2 YSLEER. CDR3 region: CASSQSIAGTAYNEQFF. In nucleotides, the CDR3 is TGCGCCAGCAGCCAAAGTATAGCGGGGACTGCCTACAATGAGCAGTTCTTC.

The chain links TRBV12-3 or TRBV12-4 to TRBJ2-7; D is uncertain. The CDR3 runs 14 residues. Trimming removed 5 bases from V and 5 bases from J, with 16 bases in between. This chain's CDR3 is CASSLSGPSHEQYF. The CDR3 region has the DNA TGTGCCAGCAGTCTATCCGGACCGAGCCACGAGCAGTACTTC.

The V gene is TRBV20-1, the J gene TRBJ2-5; a possible D gene is TRBD1 (6 bases). Per germline, CDR1 DFQATT and CDR2 SNEGSKA (reference sequence). The CDR3 is 11 residues long. The CDR3 loop is CSPDRQETQYF. For the CDR3, the DNA is TGCAGCCCGGACAGACAAGAGACCCAGTACTTC.

The CDR3 DNA is TGTGCCAGCACTTTGACAGGGGAGGAGCTGTTTTTT. Its translation: CASTLTGEELFF. The gene calls are TRBV6-2 or TRBV6-3 and TRBJ2-2, with TRBD1 matching over 8 bases. CDR1 MNHEY and CDR2 SVGEGT come from the germline V gene. The CDR3 has 12 amino acids. V lost 7 bases to trimming and J lost 10 bases; unmatched junction nucleotides: 5.

This clonotype has a handful of counts. V and J are TRBV5-1 and TRBJ2-7, with 9 bases aligning to TRBD1. The V segment lost 4 bases and the J segment 2 bases; nucleotides outside the gene matches: 10. Germline-derived CDR1 and CDR2 are SGHRS and YFSETQ. There are 16 residues in the CDR3. The CDR3 coding sequence is TGCGCCAGCAGCGCAGACGGGACAGGGTTGACCTACGAGCAGTACTTC. Protein product: CASSADGTGLTYEQYF.

The chain uses TRBV5-1 and TRBJ2-3; tentatively, D is TRBD1 (6 bases). Trimming removed 2 bases at V and 5 bases at J, with 18 bases between. Germline CDR1 is SGHRS and CDR2 is YFSETQ. The CDR3 consists of 16 residues. The CDR3 sequence is CASSFASGHGLDTQYF. CDR3 sequence (DNA): TGCGCCAGCAGCTTCGCTTCGGGACACGGGCTAGATACGCAGTATTTT.

The sample holds a few counts of this clonotype. The V gene is TRBV20-1, the J gene TRBJ2-7; D could derive from TRBD1 or TRBD2 (5 bases each). The CDR3 consists of 13 residues. From germline, CDR1 is DFQATT and CDR2 SNEGSKA (reference sequence). V was cut by 2 bases and J by 2 bases, with 10 bases left in between. CDR3 nucleotides: TGCAGTGCTAGACAGGGACGGGCCTACGAGCAGTACTTC. Its translation is CSARQGRAYEQYF.

The chain is built from TRBV20-1 and TRBJ2-2, with unresolved D. In germline, CDR1 is DFQATT, CDR2 SNEGSKA (reference sequence). The CDR3 sequence is 13 residues long. V lost 0 bases, J lost 4 bases, and 6 bases lay in between. The CDR3 is CSARDWATGELFF. CDR3 in DNA: TGCAGTGCTAGAGATTGGGCCACCGGGGAGCTGTTTTTT.

The chain links TRBV20-1 to TRBJ2-2, with 10 bases fitting TRBD2. The CDR3 contains 16 residues. The trim removed 3 bases at V and 3 bases at J, leaving 7 bases unmatched. Germline V gene data show CDR1 as DFQATT and CDR2 as SNEGSKA (reference sequence). This chain's CDR3 is CSARPPAGGDTGELFF. The DNA for the CDR3 is TGCAGTGCTAGGCCGCCAGCGGGAGGGGACACCGGGGAGCTGTTTTTT.

The CDR3 bases are TGTGCCAGCAATATACGACCGGGACTAGGGCAAAATGAGCAGTTCTTC. Residues: CASNIRPGLGQNEQFF. The V gene is TRBV27, the J gene TRBJ2-1; 8 nucleotides agree with TRBD2. The V gene end was trimmed by 7 bases and the J gene end by 7 bases; junction bases not matched to a gene: 15. Per germline, CDR1 MNHEY and CDR2 SMNVEV (reference sequence). The CDR3 is 16 residues long.

In its sample, this clonotype was seen a few times. The CDR3 DNA follows: TGTGCCACCAGCAGAGATAGAGCAGGGGGCACAGATACGCAGTATTTT. Translated: CATSRDRAGGTDTQYF. V and J are TRBV15 and TRBJ2-3; TRBD1 might be the D (6 bases). The CDR3 is made up of 16 amino acids. CDR1 is LNHNV and CDR2 is YYDKDF in the germline V gene (reference sequence). V dropped 0 bases and J dropped 1 base, with 11 bases sitting between them.

This sequence joins TRBV6-5 and TRBJ1-2; D may be TRBD1 (6 bases). The CDR3 runs 13 residues. The germline V gene encodes CDR1 MNHEY and CDR2 SVGAGI. The V end was cut by 4 bases, the J end by 8 bases, with 14 bases between. CDR3 sequence: CASSFTRGGGYTF. The CDR3 DNA follows: TGTGCCAGCAGTTTCACCAGGGGAGGAGGCTACACCTTC.

The chain employs TRBV5-1 and TRBJ2-3; TRBD2 is a possible D gene (5 bases). In germline, CDR1 is SGHRS, CDR2 YFSETQ. V was clipped by 2 bases and J by 0 bases, with 13 bases between them. The CDR3 has 16 residues. CDR3 in DNA: TGCGCCAGCAGCTTTCAGGCGGGTATAAGCACAGATACGCAGTATTTT. Translation gives CASSFQAGISTDTQYF.

The chain joins TRBV15 to TRBJ2-2; no firm D call. Germline V lookup: CDR1 LNHNV, CDR2 YYDKDF (reference sequence). The CDR3 contains 13 residues. V was shortened by 4 bases and J by 6 bases, with 9 bases between the two germline ends. CDR3 sequence reads: CATSTEGAGELFF. In DNA, the CDR3 is TGTGCCACCAGCACAGAAGGCGCCGGGGAGCTGTTTTTT. Based on the CDR3 plus reference TRBV15 and TRBJ2-2, the full variable domain is DAMVIQNPRYQVTQFGKPVTLSCSQTLNHNVMYWYQQKSSQAPKLLFHYYDKDFNNEADTPDNFQSRRPNTSFCFLDIRSPGLGDTAMYLCATSTEGAGELFFGEGSRLTVL.

This chain uses TRBV11-2 with TRBJ2-7, with TRBD2 as a possible D gene (6 bases). Germline V gene sequence: CDR1 SGHAT, CDR2 FQNNGV. Deletions cut 1 base from V and 3 bases from J, with 13 bases between. The CDR3 is made up of 15 amino acids. CDR3 sequence (DNA): TGTGCCAGCAGCTTAGGGCGGGGCGTTATCTACGAGCAGTACTTC. Amino acids: CASSLGRGVIYEQYF.

This clonotype was observed many times. The chain uses TRBV6-2 or TRBV6-3 and TRBJ2-1; 7 bases map to TRBD1. Germline V gene sequence: CDR1 MNHEY, CDR2 SVGEGT. Losses at the gene ends were 4 bases for V and 4 bases for J; bases not matched to a gene: 1. This CDR3 is 13 amino acids long. The CDR3 protein is CASSWGQYNEQFF. CDR3 DNA: TGTGCCAGCAGTTGGGGACAGTACAATGAGCAGTTCTTC.

The chain couples TRBV20-1 to TRBJ2-5, with D perhaps matching TRBD1 (5 bases). The CDR3 runs to 13 residues. Germline lookup yields CDR1 DFQATT and CDR2 SNEGSKA (reference sequence). The ends were cut back, 6 bases at V and 1 base at J, with 12 bases in the middle. The CDR3, as DNA: TGCAGTGCGGGGCCCCAGCCCCAAGAGACCCAGTACTTC. It translates to CSAGPQPQETQYF.

V and J are TRBV20-1 and TRBJ2-5, with 9 bases identical to TRBD2. The CDR3 is 14 amino acids. Germline V lookup: CDR1 DFQATT, CDR2 SNEGSKA (reference sequence). V shed 5 bases and J 5 bases; nucleotides not matched to a gene: 9. The DNA of the CDR3 is TGCAGTGCTTCCCCCCGGACTAGCGTTGAGACCCAGTACTTC. This gives the protein CSASPRTSVETQYF.

The chain has TRBV9 and TRBJ1-1; D is perhaps TRBD1 (5 bases). The CDR3 runs to 15 residues. The germline V gene has CDR1 SGDLS and CDR2 YYNGEE. The germline V and J ends were trimmed by 4 bases and 2 bases, with 15 bases remaining between them. The CDR3 DNA sequence: TGTGCCAGCAGCTCTCGGGACCCGAGTAACACTGAAGCTTTCTTT. Translated, it gives CASSSRDPSNTEAFF.

This clonotype has just one count. The CDR3 nucleotides are TGTGCCACCAGCAGAGATCTCTTGGAAAAACTGTTTTTT. Encoded protein: CATSRDLLEKLFF. The V gene is TRBV15, the J gene TRBJ1-4; D unclear. V was trimmed by 0 bases and J by 8 bases, leaving 7 bases between them. The length of the CDR3 is 13 residues. Germline values: CDR1 LNHNV, CDR2 YYDKDF (reference sequence).

There are many counts of this clonotype. This chain links TRBV5-1 with TRBJ2-2; TRBD1 is a possible D gene (5 bases). Germline V lookup: CDR1 SGHRS, CDR2 YFSETQ. The CDR3 spans 15 residues. Between the trimmed V and J ends, which lost 2 bases and 1 base, there was a span of 9 bases. The CDR3 spells CASSLKGQNTGELFF. The CDR3 nucleotides read TGCGCCAGCAGCTTAAAGGGGCAGAACACCGGGGAGCTGTTTTTT. Full variable domain (missing parts from reference TRBV5-1 and TRBJ2-2): KAGVTQTPRYLIKTRGQQVTLSCSPISGHRSVSWYQQTPGQGLQFLFEYFSETQRNKGNFPGRFSGRQFSNSRSEMNVSTLELGDSALYLCASSLKGQNTGELFFGEGSRLTVL.

The chain combines TRBV3-1 with TRBJ1-2; no definite D call. V shed 3 bases and J shed 4 bases, with 15 bases lying between them. CDR3 length equals 15 residues. Germline V gene lookup returns CDR1 LGHDT and CDR2 YNNKEL (reference sequence). For the CDR3, the DNA is TGTGCCAGCAGCCAGGAACCCTTAGGGTTCTATGGCTACACCTTC. It specifies CASSQEPLGFYGYTF.